This TCR beta chain derives from a study of control samples from healthy donors and cancer patients. The CDR3 contains 14 residues. The V end was cut by 0 bases, the J end by 7 bases, with 12 bases between. Germline V gene sequence: CDR1 KGHSH, CDR2 LQKENI. Some clones are missing from TCRdb's copy, which holds only in-frame ones; the method was immunoSEQ multiplex PCR. The sample holds fewer than 200,000 clones, 94% seen once. The chain couples TRBV18 to TRBJ1-2; D is undetermined. The clonotype was recovered from a man in his 60s with colorectal cancer. Sequencing used PBMCs. This chain's CDR3 is CASSPPGRPGGYTF. For the CDR3, the DNA is TGTGCCAGCTCACCACCAGGGCGTCCGGGTGGCTACACCTTC.